The 32 T cell receptor beta chains presented below share a single source sample, sequenced in a study of blood T cell repertoires in COVID-19. TCRdb's table, derived via immunoSEQ multiplex PCR, lists solely in-frame clones and lacks some. The repertoire holds a few hundred thousand clones, with 75% to 90% as singletons. Sequences were obtained from peripheral blood. Receptors originate from a woman aged 55-70 years with COVID-19, enrolled during active disease.

This sequence joins TRBV9 and TRBJ2-1, with 12 bases fitting TRBD2. CDR3 length: 20 residues. After removal of 0 bases from V and 2 bases from J, the junction contained 12 bases not matched to a gene. Per the germline V gene, CDR1 is SGDLS and CDR2 is YYNGEE. CDR3 sequence reads: CASSVDWASGGVTPYNEQFF. In DNA, the CDR3 is TGTGCCAGCAGCGTAGATTGGGCTAGCGGGGGGGTCACGCCCTACAATGAGCAGTTCTTC.

The V and J genes are TRBV10-3 and TRBJ1-5, with D possibly being TRBD1 (5 bases). Trimming cost V 7 bases and J 5 bases, with 12 bases left between them. The germline V gene has CDR1 ENHRY and CDR2 SYGVKD. This CDR3 comprises 13 residues. The DNA of the CDR3 is TGTGCCATCAAGGACAAGAGCCATCAGCCCCAGCATTTT. It translates to CAIKDKSHQPQHF.

The DNA for the CDR3 is TGTGCCACCAGAACTCAGGATGGCAGGGGCTGCACAGATACGCAGTATTTT. Translating gives CATRTQDGRGCTDTQYF. J is TRBJ2-3 and V is TRBV24-1; a possible D gene is TRBD1 (6 bases). CDR3 length equals 17 residues. V lost 7 bases to trimming and J lost 1 base, with 20 bases between them. Germline V gives CDR1 KGHDR, CDR2 SFDVKD.

The genes are TRBV6-5 and TRBJ1-2; D is unresolved. Between the trimmed V and J ends, which lost 2 bases and 8 bases, there was a span of 12 bases. The CDR3 sequence is 13 residues long. Germline CDR1 reads MNHEY; CDR2 reads SVGAGI. The CDR3 here is CASSYGLAGGYTF. The CDR3 DNA reads TGTGCCAGCAGTTACGGACTGGCCGGGGGCTACACCTTC.

This clone was picked up a small number of times. The V gene is TRBV3-1 (or the pseudogene TRBV3-2), the J gene TRBJ1-3; D is uncertain. Trimming removed 5 bases from V and 4 bases from J, with 15 bases in between. CDR1 and CDR2 from the germline V gene are LGHDT and YNNKEL (reference sequence). CDR3 length: 15 amino acids. The CDR3 sequence is CASSSLGHTGNTIYF. CDR3 bases: TGTGCCAGCAGCTCCCTTGGGCATACAGGAAACACCATATATTTT.

This chain joins TRBV28 and TRBJ2-7, with 9 bases lining up with TRBD2. This CDR3 is built from 14 residues. Looked up from germline, CDR1 is MDHEN and CDR2 is SYDVKM. Unmatched junction bases numbered 7, after V lost 10 bases and J lost 0 bases. CDR3 sequence: CATERGASSYEQYF. DNA of the CDR3: TGTGCCACCGAGCGGGGGGCGAGCTCCTACGAGCAGTACTTC.

Here the CDR3 reads CASSARQGNSYGYTF. The CDR3 DNA sequence: TGTGCCAGCAGTGCAAGACAGGGGAATAGCTATGGCTACACCTTC. The rearrangement uses TRBV27 and TRBJ1-2; the match to TRBD1 covers 8 bases. The CDR3 sequence is 15 residues long. CDR1 is MNHEY and CDR2 is SMNVEV in the germline V gene (reference sequence). Trimming at V came to 5 bases and at J to 4 bases, leaving 9 bases not matched to a gene.

In its sample, this clone was seen a few times. J is TRBJ1-6 and V is TRBV11-3; D gene uncertain. Germline V lookup: CDR1 SGHNT, CDR2 YENEEA. This CDR3 spans 13 amino acids. V lost 10 bases, J lost 8 bases, and 15 bases lay in between. The DNA for the CDR3 is TGTGCCACCTCCCCACGGGGAGATTCACCCCTCCACTTT. This sequence encodes CATSPRGDSPLHF.

The CDR3 DNA reads as TGTGCCAGCAGTGAGATGTCAGGCCGCTATGGCTACACCTTC. Its protein is CASSEMSGRYGYTF. The genes are TRBV6-1 and TRBJ1-2; D remains ambiguous. Trimming removed 3 bases at V and 4 bases at J, with 12 bases between. Germline CDR1 is MNHNS and CDR2 is SASEGT. This CDR3 is 14 amino acids long.

The rearrangement links TRBV4-1 to TRBJ2-7, with TRBD1 identical over 8 bases. The length of the CDR3 is 16 residues. CDR1 and CDR2 (germline): MGHRA, YSYEKL. J gave up 0 bases and V 0 bases, and 4 bases lay outside the gene matches. CDR3 nucleotide sequence: TGCGCCAGCAGCCAAGAAAAAACAGGGGGCTCCTACGAGCAGTACTTC. Translation gives CASSQEKTGGSYEQYF.

The rearrangement uses TRBV5-4 and TRBJ1-6; D might be TRBD1 (5 bases). The CDR3 sequence is 14 residues long. V was shortened by 3 bases and J by 8 bases, with 12 bases between the two germline ends. Germline V gene lookup returns CDR1 SGHNT and CDR2 YYREEE (reference sequence). The CDR3 loop reads CASSSRQQDSPLHF. DNA for the CDR3: TGTGCCAGCAGCTCCAGACAGCAAGATTCACCCCTCCACTTT.

The chain employs TRBV6-1 and TRBJ1-2, with 7 bases identical to TRBD1. J gave up 4 bases and V 2 bases, and 7 bases lay outside the gene matches. This CDR3 is built from 15 residues. The germline V gene has CDR1 MNHNS and CDR2 SASEGT. CDR3 amino acids: CASSESQGVSYGYTF. The CDR3 DNA is TGTGCCAGCAGTGAATCGCAGGGGGTTTCCTATGGCTACACCTTC.

J is TRBJ2-5 and V is TRBV2, with 7 nucleotides matching TRBD2. The CDR3 runs to 14 residues. The germline V gene encodes CDR1 SNHLY and CDR2 FYNNEI. V was pared by 6 bases and J by 5 bases, with 9 bases of the junction left unmatched. The CDR3 region is CASSSAGVGETQYF. CDR3 in DNA: TGTGCCAGCAGCTCTGCGGGGGTTGGGGAGACCCAGTACTTC. Filled out from reference TRBV2 and TRBJ2-5, the complete variable domain reads EPEVTQTPSHQVTQMGQEVILRCVPISNHLYFYWYRQILGQKVEFLVSFYNNEISEKSEIFDDQFSVERPDGSNFTLKIRSTKLEDSAMYFCASSSAGVGETQYFGPGTRLLVL.

In nucleotides, the CDR3 is TGTGCCAGCAGCGTCCGTAGCGGGGGGGCCAGTGAGCAGTTCTTC. As protein: CASSVRSGGASEQFF. The chain combines TRBV9 with TRBJ2-1; 11 nucleotides match TRBD2. Per the germline V gene, CDR1 is SGDLS and CDR2 is YYNGEE. Trimming took 2 bases from V and 9 from J; bases not matched to a gene: 7. The CDR3 consists of 15 residues.

The CDR3 DNA sequence: TGTGCCAGCAGGAGAATAGCGGGGGGGGAGACCCAGTACTTC. Translation: CASRRIAGGETQYF. The chain carries TRBV6-5 and TRBJ2-5, with 11 bases that match TRBD2. Germline V gene sequence: CDR1 MNHEY, CDR2 SVGAGI. CDR3 length: 14 residues. Trimming removed 6 bases from V and 5 bases from J; junction bases left unmatched: 5.

J is TRBJ1-4 and V is TRBV4-1; D unclear. Germline lookup yields CDR1 MGHRA and CDR2 YSYEKL. Trimming pared 5 bases from V and 0 bases from J, leaving 10 bases between. The CDR3 is 15 residues long. DNA for the CDR3: TGCGCCAGCAGCACTCCGGGTGCAACTAATGAAAAACTGTTTTTT. Amino acid sequence: CASSTPGATNEKLFF.

This rearrangement joins TRBV15 to TRBJ2-7, with 7 bases aligning to TRBD1. The CDR3 is 15 residues long. CDR1 is LNHNV and CDR2 is YYDKDF in the germline V gene (reference sequence). J gave up 1 base and V 1 base, and 4 bases lay outside the gene matches. As DNA, the CDR3 is TGTGCCACCAGCAGAGCACAGGGGAAATCCTACGAGCAGTACTTC. Translating it yields CATSRAQGKSYEQYF.

The table lists this clone with a count of one. The V and J genes are TRBV6-5 and TRBJ2-7; D might be TRBD2 (5 bases). Trimming left V 0 bases short and J 0 bases short, with 6 bases between. Germline V gene lookup returns CDR1 MNHEY and CDR2 SVGAGI. This CDR3 contains 14 residues. The CDR3 nucleotides are TGTGCCAGCAGTTACTCCGACTACTCCTACGAGCAGTACTTC. Encoded protein: CASSYSDYSYEQYF.

This clone was detected only once. The chain combines TRBV29-1 with TRBJ2-5; 11 nucleotides agree with TRBD2. The CDR3 covers 21 residues. Trimming removed 3 bases from V and 1 base from J; junction bases left unmatched: 22. The germline V gene encodes CDR1 SQVTM and CDR2 ANQGSEA. This CDR3 is CSVDLLPLLAGVSGTQETQYF. The CDR3 DNA reads as TGCAGCGTTGACCTTCTCCCTCTACTAGCGGGGGTAAGCGGAACCCAAGAGACCCAGTACTTC.

This sequence joins TRBV5-1 and TRBJ2-7; D possibly corresponds to TRBD2 (7 bases). V dropped 1 base and J dropped 5 bases, with 13 bases sitting between them. Germline V gene sequence: CDR1 SGHRS, CDR2 YFSETQ. The CDR3 is 14 amino acids. CDR3 nucleotide sequence: TGCGCCAGCAGCTTGATCGGGGGGCAGGACGAGCAGTACTTC. This gives the protein CASSLIGGQDEQYF.

This rearrangement joins TRBV5-4 to TRBJ1-1, with TRBD1 matching 12 bases. The junction had 5 bases not matched to a gene; V was cut back by 4 bases and J by 1 base. The CDR3 is made up of 16 amino acids. Germline V gene lookup returns CDR1 SGHNT and CDR2 YYREEE (reference sequence). The CDR3 DNA sequence: TGTGCCAGCAGCACCGGGACAGGGGGCGCGAACACTGAAGCTTTCTTT. Its translation is CASSTGTGGANTEAFF.

The chain is built from TRBV11-2 and TRBJ2-1, with a tentative D call TRBD1 (6 bases). Germline CDR1 reads SGHAT; CDR2 reads FQNNGV. V lost 1 base and J 1 base, leaving 8 bases between the germline ends. The CDR3 has 15 residues. The CDR3 DNA is TGTGCCAGCAGCTTAGGACAGGTTTCCTACAATGAGCAGTTCTTC. Protein: CASSLGQVSYNEQFF.

The chain is built from TRBV18 and TRBJ1-3; D possibly corresponds to TRBD1 (5 bases). Trimming left V 0 bases short and J 5 bases short, with 17 bases between. The length of the CDR3 is 17 residues. The V gene's germline CDR1 is KGHSH and CDR2 LQKENI. Written as DNA, the CDR3 is TGTGCCAGCTCACCACCCTCCAGGGCTGTTCCCCGAAACACCATATATTTT. It specifies CASSPPSRAVPRNTIYF.

The chain combines TRBV5-1 with TRBJ1-1; D is unresolved. Trimming removed 3 bases from V and 3 bases from J, with 12 bases in between. The length of the CDR3 is 14 residues. In germline, CDR1 is SGHRS, CDR2 YFSETQ. In DNA, the CDR3 is TGCGCCAGCAGCTCGGAGGGCCCCTACACTGAAGCTTTCTTT. Its protein product is CASSSEGPYTEAFF.

The gene calls are TRBV11-2 and TRBJ2-5; 8 bases line up with TRBD2. The CDR3 runs 14 residues. The V gene's germline CDR1 is SGHAT and CDR2 FQNNGV. With 3 bases clipped from V and 5 bases from J, the junction kept 5 bases outside the gene matches. The chain's CDR3 is CASSFGGAQETQYF. CDR3 sequence (DNA): TGTGCCAGCAGCTTCGGGGGGGCTCAGGAGACCCAGTACTTC.

The V call is TRBV29-1, the J call TRBJ1-1, with D tentatively TRBD1 (6 bases). The CDR3 has 10 residues. Germline V lookup: CDR1 SQVTM, CDR2 ANQGSEA. The V end was cut by 6 bases, the J end by 9 bases, with 11 bases between. Here the CDR3 reads CSVRQGKAFF. Written as DNA, the CDR3 is TGCAGCGTAAGGCAGGGGAAAGCTTTCTTT.

Notes on this clone: The germline gene is not matched at one end of the junction; a read error may be the cause. Other DNA variants within this sample encode the same CDR3. The chain links TRBV2 to TRBJ2-5; 9 nucleotides line up with TRBD1. The CDR3 runs to 13 residues. The V gene's germline CDR1 is SNHLY and CDR2 FYNNEI. The CDR3 spells CASRGQGHETQYF. Written as DNA, the CDR3 is TGTGCCAGCAGAGGACAGGGGCACGAGACTCAGTACTTC.

The table lists this clone with a count of one. The V gene is TRBV11-3, the J gene TRBJ1-4; 7 nucleotides line up with TRBD1. Germline trimming cut 7 bases from V and 2 bases from J; bases unmatched to any gene: 7. Germline assignment: CDR1 SGHNT and CDR2 YENEEA. The CDR3 sequence is 15 residues long. In DNA form, the CDR3 reads TGTGCCAGCACTCGGAGGGGGCGGACTAATGAAAAACTGTTTTTT. It is translated as CASTRRGRTNEKLFF.

The rearrangement uses TRBV7-9 and TRBJ2-1; 9 bases align to TRBD2. From germline, CDR1 is SEHNR and CDR2 FQNEAQ (reference sequence). The CDR3 totals 19 residues. V lost 1 base and J lost 0; bases outside the gene matches: 10. The CDR3 DNA follows: TGTGCCAGCAGCTTAGGTTATAAGGCAGCGGGGGGCTCCTACAATGAGCAGTTCTTC. Translated, it gives CASSLGYKAAGGSYNEQFF.

This clone was recorded only once. V and J are TRBV30 and TRBJ2-1; the match to TRBD2 covers 7 bases. Trimming at V came to 4 bases and at J to 3 bases, leaving 9 bases not matched to a gene. The CDR3 is 15 amino acids. The V gene's germline CDR1 is GTSNPN and CDR2 SVGIG (reference sequence). The CDR3 region is CAWIPGLAVYNEQFF. The CDR3 bases are TGTGCCTGGATCCCAGGGCTAGCGGTCTACAATGAGCAGTTCTTC.

This chain uses TRBV19 with TRBJ2-5; D might be TRBD1 (6 bases). V lost 5 bases and J 9 bases, leaving 10 bases between the germline ends. The CDR3 is 11 amino acids. Germline V gives CDR1 LNHDA, CDR2 SQIVND (reference sequence). The CDR3 loop reads CASSLGAAQYF. The CDR3 DNA sequence: TGTGCCAGTAGTTTGGGGGCGGCCCAGTACTTC.

The chain uses TRBV5-1 and TRBJ2-7; the match to TRBD1 covers 7 bases. From germline, CDR1 is SGHRS and CDR2 YFSETQ. This CDR3 region has 16 residues. V was pared by 1 base and J by 5 bases, with 12 bases of the junction left unmatched. The CDR3 bases are TGCGCCAGCAGCTTGCCCGCCGGGACAGCGTCTCACGAGCAGTACTTC. Translation: CASSLPAGTASHEQYF.